This TCR beta chain is from a study of T cell changes during pregnancy in multiple sclerosis (dated by TCRdb to between 2018 and 2021). As for the study more broadly: In women with multiple sclerosis, the researchers looked at how the T cell repertoire shifted as pregnancy progressed.

The method was the immunoSEQ multiplex PCR assay. Not all clones reach the TCRdb copy of this immuneACCESS table, which keeps in-frame sequences only. Checked studies attribute under half of the gap to unresolved V genes and leave the rest unexplained. The sample table holds some 39,000 clones, of which 70% to 90% were seen once. The top ten constitute 4.1% of the sample. In regard to this clone: No cognate antigen has been identified for it. No much larger clonotype is one base removed from it; base qualities were not supplied.

From V the trimming removes 5 bases and from J it removes 2 bases, while the gene matches leave 4 bases of the junction unaccounted for. CDR3 length: 17 amino acids, cysteine to phenylalanine. Only the CDR3 DNA stays, 51 bases, in frame from base 1. CDR1 SGHVS and CDR2 FQNEAQ were looked up in the germline V gene. The chain joins TRBV7-8 to TRBJ2-1; 15 bases in the middle match TRBD2. The starting material was CD8+ T cells from peripheral blood mononuclear cells, obtained in the first trimester of pregnancy. The TCR originated in a female donor with multiple sclerosis, enrolled in a pregnancy study. CDR3 sequence: CASSPGLAGGPYNEQFF. The DNA sequence is given as TGTGCCAGCAGCCCTGGACTAGCGGGGGGGCCCTACAATGAGCAGTTCTTC.